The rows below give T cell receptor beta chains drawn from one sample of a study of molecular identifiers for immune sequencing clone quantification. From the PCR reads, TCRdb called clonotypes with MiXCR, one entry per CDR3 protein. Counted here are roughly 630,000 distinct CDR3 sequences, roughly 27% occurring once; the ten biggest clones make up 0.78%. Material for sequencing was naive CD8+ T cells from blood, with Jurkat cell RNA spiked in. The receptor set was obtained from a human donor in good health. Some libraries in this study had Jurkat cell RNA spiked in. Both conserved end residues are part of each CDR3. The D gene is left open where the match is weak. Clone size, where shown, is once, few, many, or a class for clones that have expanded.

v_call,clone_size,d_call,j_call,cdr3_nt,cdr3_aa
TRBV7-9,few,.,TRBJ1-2,TGTGCCAGCAGCTTAATTGCGCAGATTTATGGCTACACCTTC,CASSLIAQIYGYTF
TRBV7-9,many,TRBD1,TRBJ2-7,TGTGCCAGCAGCTACGTGACAGGGGGCATTTACGAGCAGTACTTC,CASSYVTGGIYEQYF
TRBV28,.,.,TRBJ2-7,TGTGCCAGCAGTTCATCTCTGGGGCTCAGCTGCGAGCAGTACTTC,CASSSSLGLSCEQYF
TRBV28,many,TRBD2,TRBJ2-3,TGTGCCAGCAGCTCTCCTGTTCCTAGCGGGAGGGCCGGGGCAGATACGCAGTATTTT,CASSSPVPSGRAGADTQYF
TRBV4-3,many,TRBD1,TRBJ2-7,TGCGCCAGCAGCCAAGGAATGCTCGGGACAGGGTCATACGAGCAGTACTTC,CASSQGMLGTGSYEQYF
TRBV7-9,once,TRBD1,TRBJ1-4,TGTGCCAGCAGCGGGCCGAATACAGGGGTAGGGGAAAAACTGTTTTTT,CASSGPNTGVGEKLFF
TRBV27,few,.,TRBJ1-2,TGTGCCAGCAGTCCAGGGGTATCTCTTTATGGCTACACCTTC,CASSPGVSLYGYTF
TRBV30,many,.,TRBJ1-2,TGTGCCTGGATCGACAGCTATGGCTACACCTTC,CAWIDSYGYTF
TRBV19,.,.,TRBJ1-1,TGTGCCAGTAGGAAAGGGAACACTGAAGCTTTCTTT,CASRKGNTEAFF
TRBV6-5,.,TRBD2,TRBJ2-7,TGTGCCAGCAGGCCGCTCAGCGGGAGGGCTTCCTACGAGCAGTACTTC,CASRPLSGRASYEQYF
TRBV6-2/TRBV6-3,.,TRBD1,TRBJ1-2,TGTGCCAGCAGTCCAGACAGGGATGGCTACACCTTC,CASSPDRDGYTF
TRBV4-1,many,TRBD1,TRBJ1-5,TGCGCCACCGGACAGGGGAATCAGCCCCAGCATTTT,CATGQGNQPQHF
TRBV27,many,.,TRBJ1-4,TGTGCCAGCAGTTTTTTGGGGGTACAGGCTAATGAAAAACTGTTTTTT,CASSFLGVQANEKLFF
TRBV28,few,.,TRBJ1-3,TGTGCCAGCAGAAGCCCCAGGGACTTCTCTGGAAACACCATATATTTT,CASRSPRDFSGNTIYF
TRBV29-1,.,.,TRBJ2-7,TGCAGCGTTGCCGCGGCCAATCTGATGGCCGAGCAGTACTTC,CSVAAANLMAEQYF
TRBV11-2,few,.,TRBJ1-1,TGTACCAGCAGCTTAGAAGGACTTATGAACACTGAAGCTTTCTTT,CTSSLEGLMNTEAFF
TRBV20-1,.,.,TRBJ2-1,TGCAGTGCTAGAGATCTTGCCCGGGTCTCCTACAATGAGCAGTTCTTC,CSARDLARVSYNEQFF
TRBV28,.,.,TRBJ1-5,TGTGCCAGCAACCCCGGGACACCAAATCAGCCCCACCATTTT,CASNPGTPNQPHHF
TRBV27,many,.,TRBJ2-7,TGTGCCAGCAGAAGCCTCTACGAGCAGTACTTC,CASRSLYEQYF
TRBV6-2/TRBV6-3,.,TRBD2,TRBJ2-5,TGTGCCAGCAGTTACCCTCCCGGGACTAGCAATGAGTGGCAAGAGACCCAGTACTTC,CASSYPPGTSNEWQETQYF
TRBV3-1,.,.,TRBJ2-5,TGTGCCAGCAGCCAGGGAGGTAATACGGAGACCCAGTACTTC,CASSQGGNTETQYF
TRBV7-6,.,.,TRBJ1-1,TGTGCCAGCAGCTCCGTACAGGGTGGGACCACTGAAGCTTTCTTT,CASSSVQGGTTEAFF
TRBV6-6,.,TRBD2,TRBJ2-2,TGTGCCAGCAGCAAAAACTCCGGGACTAGCGGGTCGAACACCGGGGAGCTGTTTTTT,CASSKNSGTSGSNTGELFF
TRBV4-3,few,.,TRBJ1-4,TGCGCCAGCAGCCAAGATCACCGTATCGAAGGGAACGCAAATGAAAAACTGTTTTTT,CASSQDHRIEGNANEKLFF
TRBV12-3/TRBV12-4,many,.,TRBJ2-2,TGTGCCAGCAGTTTAGATGGGGCGAACACCGGGGAGCTGTTTTTT,CASSLDGANTGELFF
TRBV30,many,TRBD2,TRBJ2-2,TGTGCCTGGAGGCTACTAGCGGGACCGAACACCGGGGAGCTGTTTTTT,CAWRLLAGPNTGELFF
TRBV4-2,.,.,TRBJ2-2,TGTGCCAGCAGCCAAGAAGGGACTTACGTCACCGGGGAGCTGTTTTTT,CASSQEGTYVTGELFF
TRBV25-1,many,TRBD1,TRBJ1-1,TGTGCCAGCACACCAGGGGGCGGAACTGAAGCTTTCTTT,CASTPGGGTEAFF
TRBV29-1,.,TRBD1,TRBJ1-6,TGCAGCGTTAGGACAGGGAACAACTCACCCCTCCACTTT,CSVRTGNNSPLHF
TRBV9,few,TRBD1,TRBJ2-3,TGTGCCAGCAGCGTTGACCGGGACAGGGGGGACACAGACACGCAGTATTTT,CASSVDRDRGDTDTQYF
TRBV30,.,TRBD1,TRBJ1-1,TGTGTGGGGGGACAGGGGATGACTAAAGCTTTCTTT,CVGGQGMTKAFF
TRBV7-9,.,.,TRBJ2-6,TGTGCCAGCAGCCCGCTTTTCTCCTCTGGGGCCAACGTCCTGACTTTC,CASSPLFSSGANVLTF
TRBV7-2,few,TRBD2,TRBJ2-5,TGTGCCAGCAGCTTAGTATCGGGGGGGGCTGAGACCCAGTACTTC,CASSLVSGGAETQYF
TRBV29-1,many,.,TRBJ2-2,TGCAGCTCCTGGTTTGCGGGGGAGCTGTTTTTT,CSSWFAGELFF
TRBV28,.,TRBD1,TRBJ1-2,TGTGCCAGCAGCCGACCGGGACAGGGCACCGGAATCTATGGCTACACCTTC,CASSRPGQGTGIYGYTF
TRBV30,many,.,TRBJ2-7,TGTGCCTGGAGTGTATCAGGGGATGAGCAGTACTTC,CAWSVSGDEQYF
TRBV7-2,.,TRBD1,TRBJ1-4,TGTGCCAGCAGCTCTGGGGACAGGGCGCATTTGGGGGAAAAACTGTTTTTT,CASSSGDRAHLGEKLFF
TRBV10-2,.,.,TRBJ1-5,TGCGCCAGCAGTGAGTCGGCAGAATCCAATCGGCCCCAGCATTTT,CASSESAESNRPQHF
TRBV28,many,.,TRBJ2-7,TGTGCCAGCAGCCGGGGGACAAAGCAGTACTTC,CASSRGTKQYF
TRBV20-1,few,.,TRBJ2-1,TGCAGTGCTAGGGGTGACTACAATGAGCAGTTCTTC,CSARGDYNEQFF
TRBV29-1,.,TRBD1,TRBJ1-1,TGCAGCGTTGGAACAGGGGGGAACACTGAAGCTTTCTTT,CSVGTGGNTEAFF
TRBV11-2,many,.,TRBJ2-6,TGTGCCAGCAGCATCGACCCCGGGACTCTCAACGTCCTGACTTTC,CASSIDPGTLNVLTF
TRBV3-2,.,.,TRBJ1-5,TGTGCCAGCAGCCAAACAAACAGGGGTTGGAGTCAGCCCCAGCATTTT,CASSQTNRGWSQPQHF
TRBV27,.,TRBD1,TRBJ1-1,TGTGCCAGCAGTCCAGGGACAGGGTGGGGCGGGGCTGAAGCTTTCTTT,CASSPGTGWGGAEAFF
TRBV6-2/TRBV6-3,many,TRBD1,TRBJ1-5,TGTGCCAGCAGCTGGGGACAACAGGGGCATCAGCCCCAGCATTTT,CASSWGQQGHQPQHF
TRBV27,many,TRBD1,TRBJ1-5,TGTGCCAGCAGTTTAACAGGGGAACCCCTACAGCCCCAGCATTTT,CASSLTGEPLQPQHF
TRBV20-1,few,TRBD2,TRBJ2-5,TGCAGTGCTAGAGAGACTAGCGGGGGGTATTTTTCTGAGACCCAGTACTTC,CSARETSGGYFSETQYF
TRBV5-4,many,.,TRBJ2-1,TGTGCCAGCAGCTCGCGGGGTTTGAATTTCTTC,CASSSRGLNFF
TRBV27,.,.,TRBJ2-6,TGTGCCAGCAGGATTGGAGGAACTGGGGCCAACGTCCTGACTTTC,CASRIGGTGANVLTF
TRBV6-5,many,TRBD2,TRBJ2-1,TGTGCCAGCAGTTACTCTGCGGGAGCGGGTGAGCAGTTCTTC,CASSYSAGAGEQFF
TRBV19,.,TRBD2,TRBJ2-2,TGTGCCAGTAGTATTATCTTTGCTAGCGGAGGCACCGGGGAGCTGTTTTTT,CASSIIFASGGTGELFF
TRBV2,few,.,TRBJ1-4,TGTGCCAGCAGCCAGGTCCTTTTCACAGGGAATGGAAAACTGTTTTTT,CASSQVLFTGNGKLFF
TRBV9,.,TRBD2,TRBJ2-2,TGTCCCAGCAGTCCGAGGACTAGCAGCACCGGGGAGCTGTTTTTT,CPSSPRTSSTGELFF
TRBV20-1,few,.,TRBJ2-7,TGCAGTGCTAGAGATAGCGTTTCCTACGAGCAGTACTTC,CSARDSVSYEQYF
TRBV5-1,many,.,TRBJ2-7,TGCGCCAGCAGCCTCCGGGACATAGCCTACGAGCAGTACTTC,CASSLRDIAYEQYF
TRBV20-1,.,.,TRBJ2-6,TGCAGTGCTAGAGATCGTGGCGGGACCTTCTCTGGGGCCAGCGTCCTGACTTTC,CSARDRGGTFSGASVLTF
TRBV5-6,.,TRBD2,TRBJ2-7,TGTGCCAGCAGCTTGGTTAAGACTAGCGAGATTCCCCTCGAGCAGTACTTC,CASSLVKTSEIPLEQYF
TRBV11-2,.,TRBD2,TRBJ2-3,TGTGCCAGCAGCCCCCGCGGGACTAGCGGGAGCGTGATGCTTGATACGCAGTATTTT,CASSPRGTSGSVMLDTQYF
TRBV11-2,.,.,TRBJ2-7,TGTGCCAACAGCTTATCGCAGGGCTACGAGCAGTACTTC,CANSLSQGYEQYF
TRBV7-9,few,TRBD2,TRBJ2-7,TGTGCCAGCAGTTCTGTGACGGGAGGGCCTTACGAGCAGTACTTC,CASSSVTGGPYEQYF